The 22 T cell receptor beta chains listed next were all sequenced from one sample in a study of long-term antiretroviral therapy in people with HIV. Researchers ran immunoSEQ v3.0 at survey level. Sequencing was performed with immunoSEQ multiplex PCR; in TCRdb, only in-frame clones are kept and a portion is missing. The data hold 15,000 or so clones, with 88% observed a single time. Material: unsorted PBMCs, obtained 6.2 years after starting antiretroviral therapy. The receptor source for this set is a man aged 35-49 years with HIV.

The V and J genes are TRBV28 and TRBJ2-1; 9 nucleotides align to TRBD1. The germline V gene has CDR1 MDHEN and CDR2 SYDVKM. The V gene end was trimmed by 6 bases and the J gene end by 7 bases; junction bases not matched to a gene: 10. The CDR3 has 15 residues. CDR3 bases: TGTGCCAGCAGCCCGACTGGACAGGGGCGGAATGAGCAGTTCTTC. Its translation is CASSPTGQGRNEQFF.

This chain connects TRBV6-6 to TRBJ1-5; possibly TRBD1 for D (6 bases). The germline V and J ends were trimmed by 4 bases and 3 bases, with 10 bases remaining between them. CDR1 and CDR2 (germline): MNHNY, SVGAGI (reference sequence). The CDR3 spans 14 residues. The CDR3 nucleotides are TGTGCCAGCAGTTTGACAGGAGTCAATCAGCCCCAGCATTTT. Translation gives CASSLTGVNQPQHF.

This sequence joins TRBV6-7 and TRBJ2-7; D tentatively reads TRBD1 or TRBD2 (5 bases each). TRBV6-7 belongs to the ORF category, with a function that is uncertain. The V gene lost 6 bases and the J gene lost 1 base, with 16 bases spanning the gap. The CDR3 has 15 amino acids. CDR3 sequence: CASRHPGPSSYEQYF. The CDR3 DNA reads TGTGCCAGCAGGCACCCGGGACCAAGTTCCTACGAGCAGTACTTC.

The chain combines TRBV4-2 with TRBJ2-1; no clear D gene. Germline V CDR1 and CDR2: LGHNA, YNFKEQ. There are 13 residues in the CDR3. V was clipped by 0 bases and J by 7 bases, with 7 bases between them. CDR3 sequence (DNA): TGTGCCAGCAGCCAAGATAATAAGAATGAGCAGTTCTTC. As protein: CASSQDNKNEQFF.

The chain carries TRBV5-6 and TRBJ2-7, with TRBD2 matching over 12 bases. The CDR3 is 15 amino acids. The V gene end was trimmed by 4 bases and the J gene end by 2 bases; junction bases not matched to a gene: 4. Germline CDR1 SGHDT, CDR2 YYEEEE. This CDR3 reads CASSRTSGTPYEQYF. CDR3 sequence (DNA): TGTGCCAGCAGCCGGACTAGCGGGACCCCCTACGAGCAGTACTTC.

The chain combines TRBV6-6 with TRBJ1-1; D is unresolved. Trimming took off 0 bases at V and 1 base at J, with 0 bases between the two ends. The germline V gene has CDR1 MNHNY and CDR2 SVGAGI (reference sequence). CDR3 length: 12 residues. The CDR3 DNA reads TGTGCCAGCAGTTACTCGAACACTGAAGCTTTCTTT. Translating gives CASSYSNTEAFF.

The chain joins TRBV2 to TRBJ2-5; D is undetermined. The CDR3 extends over 14 amino acids. The germline V gene encodes CDR1 SNHLY and CDR2 FYNNEI. V was pared by 2 bases and J by 4 bases, with 11 bases between. The CDR3 is CASSERFRTETQYF. The CDR3 DNA is TGTGCCAGCAGTGAAAGGTTTAGGACAGAGACCCAGTACTTC.

The rearrangement links TRBV5-4 to TRBJ2-3; the D gene could be TRBD1 or TRBD2 (5 bases each). CDR1 SGHNT and CDR2 YYREEE come from the germline V gene (reference sequence). The CDR3 runs to 12 residues. V was cut by 0 bases and J by 7 bases, with 6 bases left in between. The chain's CDR3 is CASSLGGNTQYF. The CDR3 DNA is TGTGCCAGCAGCTTGGGGGGGAATACGCAGTATTTT.

The chain carries TRBV30 and TRBJ2-7; TRBD2 agrees at 8 bases. The CDR3 contains 15 residues. From germline, CDR1 is GTSNPN and CDR2 SVGIG (reference sequence). The V gene end was trimmed by 3 bases and the J gene end by 4 bases; junction bases not matched to a gene: 11. The CDR3 DNA sequence: TGTGCCTGGAGCCCGATCGCTAGCGGGTTTTACGAGCAGTACTTC. Residues: CAWSPIASGFYEQYF.

This rearrangement joins TRBV19 to TRBJ2-3; TRBD2 matches at 13 bases. With V trimmed by 5 bases and J by 4 bases, 6 bases remained unmatched. Germline V gene data show CDR1 as LNHDA and CDR2 as SQIVND (reference sequence). The CDR3 extends over 16 amino acids. The CDR3 coding sequence is TGTGCCAGTAGTTCGGGACTAGCGGGAAGCGCAGATACGCAGTATTTT. The encoded protein is CASSSGLAGSADTQYF.

This clone appeared once. The V and J genes are TRBV6-5 and TRBJ2-2; the match to TRBD2 covers 7 bases. The J segment lost 0 bases and the V segment lost 0 bases, leaving 1 base of the junction unmatched. This CDR3 comprises 16 residues. Germline V gene lookup returns CDR1 MNHEY and CDR2 SVGAGI. The CDR3 DNA sequence: TGTGCCAGCAGTTACTCGAGCGGGACGAACACCGGGGAGCTGTTTTTT. Protein: CASSYSSGTNTGELFF.

The chain carries TRBV4-2 and TRBJ2-7; 7 nucleotides line up with TRBD2. Germline CDR1 is LGHNA and CDR2 is YNFKEQ. The CDR3 contains 14 residues. Trimming took 5 bases from V and 2 from J; bases not matched to a gene: 6. The CDR3 DNA reads as TGTGCCAGCAGCATAAGCGGGAACACCTACGAGCAGTACTTC. Its protein is CASSISGNTYEQYF.

This rearrangement joins TRBV30 to TRBJ1-2, with TRBD1 matching over 8 bases. The CDR3 covers 13 residues. Per germline, CDR1 GTSNPN and CDR2 SVGIG (reference sequence). V dropped 5 bases and J dropped 7; count of bases not matched to a gene: 9. Here the CDR3 DNA reads TGTGCCTGGGACGGGACAGGAAGATCTGGCTACACCTTC. Translated: CAWDGTGRSGYTF.

This sequence joins TRBV14 and TRBJ2-7, with 9 nucleotides matching TRBD1. V lost 4 bases and J lost 1; bases outside the gene matches: 8. The V gene's germline CDR1 is SGHDN and CDR2 FVKESK. This CDR3 has 16 residues. CDR3 DNA sequence: TGTGCCAGCAGCCTCTCGCCGGGACAGGGTTCCTACGAGCAGTACTTC. Its protein product is CASSLSPGQGSYEQYF.

This clone occurred once. The chain uses TRBV11-1 and TRBJ2-7; 8 bases align to TRBD1. Per germline, CDR1 SGHAT and CDR2 FQDESV (reference sequence). The J segment lost 4 bases and the V segment lost 3 bases, leaving 2 bases of the junction unmatched. The CDR3 is 13 residues long. DNA for the CDR3: TGTGCCAGCAGCTTCGACAGGGGATACGAGCAGTACTTC. Amino acid sequence: CASSFDRGYEQYF. Variable domain in full (rest from reference TRBV11-1 and TRBJ2-7): EAEVAQSPRYKITEKSQAVAFWCDPISGHATLYWYRQILGQGPELLVQFQDESVVDDSQLPKDRFSAERLKGVDSTLKIQPAELGDSAMYLCASSFDRGYEQYFGPGTRLTVT.

This clone was counted once. DNA for the CDR3: TGCGCCAGCAGCCAAGACCGGGGGGTCTACGAGCAGTACTTC. Residues: CASSQDRGVYEQYF. The chain combines TRBV4-3 with TRBJ2-7; TRBD2 agrees at 7 bases. The CDR3 consists of 14 residues. Trimming took 0 bases from V and 3 from J; bases not matched to a gene: 2. The germline CDR1 and CDR2 sequences are LGHNA and YSLEER.

This clone was seen once. V and J are TRBV27 and TRBJ2-7; 7 bases line up with TRBD2. V was pared by 6 bases and J by 2 bases, with 4 bases of the junction left unmatched. Germline V lookup: CDR1 MNHEY, CDR2 SMNVEV (reference sequence). This CDR3 region has 13 residues. The CDR3 sequence: CASRSAGTYEQYF. CDR3 coding DNA: TGTGCCAGCAGATCAGCGGGAACCTACGAGCAGTACTTC.

The V and J genes are TRBV28 and TRBJ1-2, with D hard to call. Per the germline V gene, CDR1 is MDHEN and CDR2 is SYDVKM. The germline V and J ends were trimmed by 3 bases and 5 bases, with 16 bases remaining between them. CDR3 length: 15 residues. The CDR3 spells CASSLSPGSRYGYTF. The CDR3 region has the DNA TGTGCCAGCAGTTTGTCCCCAGGCAGTCGGTATGGCTACACCTTC.

The chain has TRBV6-6 and TRBJ2-3; D possibly corresponds to TRBD2 (6 bases). The CDR3 length is 15 residues. Germline CDR1 is MNHNY and CDR2 is SVGAGI (reference sequence). Trimming removed 0 bases from V and 3 bases from J, with 10 bases in between. CDR3 residues: CASSYSGGLTDTQYF. In DNA, the CDR3 is TGTGCCAGCAGTTACTCCGGTGGACTAACAGATACGCAGTATTTT.

In regard to this clone: One junction end disagrees with the germline gene, perhaps due to a read error. This chain connects TRBV7-9 to TRBJ2-1, with 7 bases that match TRBD2. Germline V lookup: CDR1 SEHNR, CDR2 FQNEAQ (reference sequence). This CDR3 is built from 14 residues. CDR3 DNA sequence: TGTGCCAGCAGCTTAGCGGGAGGAATAGTGAGCGGGGTCTTC. The encoded protein is CASSLAGGIVSGVF.

This chain connects TRBV27 to TRBJ1-1, with 8 bases lining up with TRBD1. CDR3 size: 15 residues. Trimming cost V 6 bases and J 3 bases; bases outside gene matches: 9. Germline V CDR1 and CDR2: MNHEY, SMNVEV (reference sequence). The CDR3 region is CASRRTGYADTEAFF. Written as DNA, the CDR3 is TGTGCCAGCAGACGGACAGGGTATGCGGACACTGAAGCTTTCTTT.

The DNA of the CDR3 is TGTGCCAGCAGTTTCACCAGCTCTGGAAACACCATATATTTT. Translated, it gives CASSFTSSGNTIYF. The chain combines TRBV28 with TRBJ1-3; D remains unclear. CDR3 size: 14 residues. CDR1 is MDHEN, CDR2 SYDVKM, per germline. Trimming pared 3 bases from V and 0 bases from J, leaving 6 bases between.